This T cell receptor (beta chain) was captured by sequencing in a study of metastatic and nonmetastatic thyroid tumors. Broader study findings: In blood and tumor, TCR beta diversity was reportedly significantly higher in malignant thyroid tumors than in benign nodules.

A note on this clone: As yet, its antigen is unknown.

Per the original data handling: Variation in CDR3 across clinicopathological groups served as the basis for constructing a distant-metastasis classifier in papillary thyroid cancer. Via MiXCR, TCRdb re-called the PCR reads. The V and J calls here are based on TCRdb, not the publication. The data show about 5,800 clones, around a third seen once. The CDR3 is made up of 14 amino acids. Deletions cut 1 base from V and 5 bases from J, with 10 bases between. The V gene's germline CDR1 is SGHRS and CDR2 YFSETQ. No treatment of any kind had been given to any patient before thyroid surgery. The chain uses TRBV5-1 and TRBJ2-1, with D tentatively TRBD2 (5 bases). The origin of this receptor is a male donor with papillary thyroid cancer or a benign thyroid nodule (not recorded which). Some clones in this sample may be carry-over from other donors' samples. What was sequenced was adjacent normal tissue. This CDR3 is CASSLNGLHNEQFF. Here the CDR3 DNA reads TGCGCCAGCAGCTTGAACGGACTCCACAATGAGCAGTTCTTC.